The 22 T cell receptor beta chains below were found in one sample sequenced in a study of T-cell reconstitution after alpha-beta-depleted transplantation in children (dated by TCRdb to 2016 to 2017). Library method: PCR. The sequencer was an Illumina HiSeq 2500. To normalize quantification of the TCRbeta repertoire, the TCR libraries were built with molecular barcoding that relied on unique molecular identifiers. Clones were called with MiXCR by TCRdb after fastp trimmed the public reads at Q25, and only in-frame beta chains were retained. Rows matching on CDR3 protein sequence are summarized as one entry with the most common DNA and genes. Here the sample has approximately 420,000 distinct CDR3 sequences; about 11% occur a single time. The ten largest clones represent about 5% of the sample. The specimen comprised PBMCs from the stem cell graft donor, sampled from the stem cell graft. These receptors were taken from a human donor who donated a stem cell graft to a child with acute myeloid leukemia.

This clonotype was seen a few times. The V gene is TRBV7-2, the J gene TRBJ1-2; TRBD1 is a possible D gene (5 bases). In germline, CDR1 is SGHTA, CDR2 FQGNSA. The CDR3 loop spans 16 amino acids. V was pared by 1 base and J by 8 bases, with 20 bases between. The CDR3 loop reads CASSLVAGRPGVGYTF. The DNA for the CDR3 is TGTGCCAGCAGCTTAGTGGCAGGGCGTCCGGGAGTGGGCTACACCTTC.

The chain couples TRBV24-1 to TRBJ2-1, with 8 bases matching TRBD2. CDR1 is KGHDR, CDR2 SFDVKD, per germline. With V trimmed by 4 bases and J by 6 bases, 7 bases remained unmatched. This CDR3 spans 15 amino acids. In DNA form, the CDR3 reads TGTGCCACCAGTGAAACTAGCGGCGGTCTCAATGAGCAGTTCTTC. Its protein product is CATSETSGGLNEQFF.

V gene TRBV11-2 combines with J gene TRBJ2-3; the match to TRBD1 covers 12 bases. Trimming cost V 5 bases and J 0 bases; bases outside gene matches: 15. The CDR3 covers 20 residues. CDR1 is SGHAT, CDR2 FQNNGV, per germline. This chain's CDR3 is CASSVPGQGAVVHSTDTQYF. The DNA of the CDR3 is TGTGCCAGCAGCGTTCCGGGACAGGGGGCGGTTGTGCACAGCACAGATACGCAGTATTTT.

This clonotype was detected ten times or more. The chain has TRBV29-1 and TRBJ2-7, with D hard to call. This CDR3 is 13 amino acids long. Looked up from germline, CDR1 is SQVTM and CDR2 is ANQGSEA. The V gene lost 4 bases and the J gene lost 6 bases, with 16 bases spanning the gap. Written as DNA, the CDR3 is TGCAGCGTTGCTCTGACTCCTAGGGCCGAGCAGTACTTC. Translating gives CSVALTPRAEQYF.

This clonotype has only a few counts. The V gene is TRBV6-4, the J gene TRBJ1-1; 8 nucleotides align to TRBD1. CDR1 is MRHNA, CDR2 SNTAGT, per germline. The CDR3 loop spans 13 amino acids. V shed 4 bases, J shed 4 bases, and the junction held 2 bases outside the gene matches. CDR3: CASSATGGTEAFF. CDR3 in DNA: TGTGCCAGCAGTGCCACAGGGGGCACTGAAGCTTTCTTT.

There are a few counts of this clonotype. The CDR3: CASSLLGGEGYIQYF. In nucleotides, the CDR3 is TGTGCCAGCAGCTTATTGGGGGGCGAAGGGTACATTCAGTACTTC. The chain uses TRBV7-3 and TRBJ2-4; D is tentatively TRBD1 or TRBD2 (6 bases each). CDR1 and CDR2 (germline): SGHTA, FQGTGA. The CDR3 sequence is 15 residues long. V gave up 2 bases and J gave up 8 bases, with 16 bases separating them.

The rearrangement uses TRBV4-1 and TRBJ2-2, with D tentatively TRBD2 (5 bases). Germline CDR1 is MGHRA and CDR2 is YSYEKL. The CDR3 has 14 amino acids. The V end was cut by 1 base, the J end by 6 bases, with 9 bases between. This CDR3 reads CASSQVGVAGELFF. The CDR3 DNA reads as TGCGCCAGCAGCCAAGTCGGGGTTGCCGGGGAGCTGTTTTTT.

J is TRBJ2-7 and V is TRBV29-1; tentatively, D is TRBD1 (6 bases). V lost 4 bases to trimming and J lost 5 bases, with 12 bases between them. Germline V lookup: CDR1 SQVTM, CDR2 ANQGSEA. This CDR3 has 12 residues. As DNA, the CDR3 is TGCAGCGTTGGACAGGTGATTAACGAGCAGTACTTC. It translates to CSVGQVINEQYF.

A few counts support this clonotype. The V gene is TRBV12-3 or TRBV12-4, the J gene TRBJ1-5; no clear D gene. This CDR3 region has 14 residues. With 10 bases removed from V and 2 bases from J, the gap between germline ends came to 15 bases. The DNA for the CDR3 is TGTGCCACCTCGCAGGATTCGGGCAATCAGCCCCAGCATTTT. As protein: CATSQDSGNQPQHF.

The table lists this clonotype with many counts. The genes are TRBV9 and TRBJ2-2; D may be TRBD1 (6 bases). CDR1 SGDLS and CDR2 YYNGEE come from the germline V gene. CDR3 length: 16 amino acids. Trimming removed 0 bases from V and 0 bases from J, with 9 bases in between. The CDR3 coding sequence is TGTGCCAGCAGCGTAGGGGGGACACCGAACACCGGGGAGCTGTTTTTT. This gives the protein CASSVGGTPNTGELFF.

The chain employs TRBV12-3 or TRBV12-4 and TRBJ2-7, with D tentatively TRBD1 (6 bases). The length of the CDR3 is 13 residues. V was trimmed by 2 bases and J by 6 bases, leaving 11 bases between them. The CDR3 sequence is CASSLNRVREQYF. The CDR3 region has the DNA TGTGCCAGCAGTTTAAACAGGGTGCGCGAGCAGTACTTC.

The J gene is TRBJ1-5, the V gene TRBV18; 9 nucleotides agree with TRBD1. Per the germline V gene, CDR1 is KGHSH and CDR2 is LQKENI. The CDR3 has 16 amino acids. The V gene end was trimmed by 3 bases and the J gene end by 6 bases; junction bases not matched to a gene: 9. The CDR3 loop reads CASSPRGQGGTQPQHF. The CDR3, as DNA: TGTGCCAGCTCACCGCGGGGACAGGGAGGGACTCAGCCCCAGCATTTT. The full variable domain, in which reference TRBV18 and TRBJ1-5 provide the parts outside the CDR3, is NAGVMQNPRHLVRRRGQEARLRCSPMKGHSHVYWYRQLPEEGLKFMVYLQKENIIDESGMPKERFSAEFPKEGPSILRIQQVVRGDSAAYFCASSPRGQGGTQPQHFGDGTRLSIL.

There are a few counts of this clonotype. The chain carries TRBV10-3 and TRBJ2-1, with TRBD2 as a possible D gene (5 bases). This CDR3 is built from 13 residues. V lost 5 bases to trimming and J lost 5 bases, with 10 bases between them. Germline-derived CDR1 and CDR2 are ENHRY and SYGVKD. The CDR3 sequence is CAISRDQHNEQFF. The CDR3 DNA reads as TGTGCCATCAGTCGGGATCAACACAATGAGCAGTTCTTC.

CDR3 amino acids: CASSQDKGGTANYGYTF. The CDR3 DNA is TGCGCCAGCAGCCAAGATAAAGGGGGGACCGCTAACTATGGCTACACCTTC. The chain has TRBV4-3 and TRBJ1-2, with D tentatively TRBD1 (6 bases). The V gene lost 0 bases and the J gene lost 0 bases, with 14 bases spanning the gap. This CDR3 is built from 17 residues. Looked up from germline, CDR1 is LGHNA and CDR2 is YSLEER.

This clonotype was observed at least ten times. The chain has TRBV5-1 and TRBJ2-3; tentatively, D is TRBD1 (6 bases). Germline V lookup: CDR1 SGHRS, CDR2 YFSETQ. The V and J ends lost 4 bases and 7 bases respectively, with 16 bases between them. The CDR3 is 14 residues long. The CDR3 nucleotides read TGCGCCAGCAGCCTACGGACAGTCGAGAATACGCAGTATTTT. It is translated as CASSLRTVENTQYF. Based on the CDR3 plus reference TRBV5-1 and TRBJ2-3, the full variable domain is KAGVTQTPRYLIKTRGQQVTLSCSPISGHRSVSWYQQTPGQGLQFLFEYFSETQRNKGNFPGRFSGRQFSNSRSEMNVSTLELGDSALYLCASSLRTVENTQYFGPGTRLTVL.

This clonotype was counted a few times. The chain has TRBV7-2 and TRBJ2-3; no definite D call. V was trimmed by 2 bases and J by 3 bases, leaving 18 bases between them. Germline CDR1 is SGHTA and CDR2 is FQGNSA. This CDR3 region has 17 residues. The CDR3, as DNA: TGTGCCAGCAGCTTATCGTTCATGGACGGCCGTACAGATACGCAGTATTTT. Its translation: CASSLSFMDGRTDTQYF. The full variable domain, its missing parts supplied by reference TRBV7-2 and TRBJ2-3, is GAGVSQSPSNKVTEKGKDVELRCDPISGHTALYWYRQSLGQGLEFLIYFQGNSAPDKSGLPSDRFSAERTGGSVSTLTIQRTQQEDSAVYLCASSLSFMDGRTDTQYFGPGTRLTVL.

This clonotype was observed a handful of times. This CDR3 reads CASSHRIQRDNEKLFF. CDR3 coding DNA: TGCGCCAGCAGCCACCGAATACAGAGAGATAATGAAAAACTGTTTTTT. The chain combines TRBV4-1 with TRBJ1-4; D remains unclear. The V and J ends lost 3 bases and 4 bases respectively, with 15 bases between them. The CDR3 is 16 residues long. CDR1 and CDR2 from the germline V gene are MGHRA and YSYEKL.

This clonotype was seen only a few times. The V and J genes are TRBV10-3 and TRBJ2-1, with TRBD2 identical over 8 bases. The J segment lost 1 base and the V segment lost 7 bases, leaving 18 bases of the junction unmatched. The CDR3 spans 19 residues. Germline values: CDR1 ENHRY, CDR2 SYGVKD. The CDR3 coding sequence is TGTGCCATCACCCACCGGGGGCGGGAGGTTAGGGAGTCCTACAATGAGCAGTTCTTC. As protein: CAITHRGREVRESYNEQFF.

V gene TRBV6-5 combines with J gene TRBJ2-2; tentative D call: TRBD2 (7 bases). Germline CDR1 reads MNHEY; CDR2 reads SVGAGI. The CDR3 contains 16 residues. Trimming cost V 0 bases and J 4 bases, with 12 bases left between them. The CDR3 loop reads CASSYSGGARTGELFF. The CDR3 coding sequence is TGTGCCAGCAGTTACTCGGGGGGGGCGCGCACCGGGGAGCTGTTTTTT.

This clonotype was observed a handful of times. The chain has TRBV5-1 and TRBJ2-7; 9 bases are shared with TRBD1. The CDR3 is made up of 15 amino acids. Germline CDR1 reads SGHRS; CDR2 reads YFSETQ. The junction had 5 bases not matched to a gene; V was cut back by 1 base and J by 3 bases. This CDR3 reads CASSLYWDRDYEQYF. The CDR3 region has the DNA TGCGCCAGCAGCTTGTACTGGGACAGGGACTACGAGCAGTACTTC.

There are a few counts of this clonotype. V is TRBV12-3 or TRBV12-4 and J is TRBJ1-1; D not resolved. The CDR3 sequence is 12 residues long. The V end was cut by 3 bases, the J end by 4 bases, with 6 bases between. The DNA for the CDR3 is TGTGCCAGCAGTTTTGTGAGCACTGAAGCTTTCTTT. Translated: CASSFVSTEAFF.

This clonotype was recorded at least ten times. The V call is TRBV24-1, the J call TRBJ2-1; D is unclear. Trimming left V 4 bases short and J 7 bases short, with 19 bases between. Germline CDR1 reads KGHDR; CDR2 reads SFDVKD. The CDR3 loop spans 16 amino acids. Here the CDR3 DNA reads TGTGCCACCAGTGACAGTGGCCCGATCGGTGAGAATGAGCAGTTCTTC. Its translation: CATSDSGPIGENEQFF.